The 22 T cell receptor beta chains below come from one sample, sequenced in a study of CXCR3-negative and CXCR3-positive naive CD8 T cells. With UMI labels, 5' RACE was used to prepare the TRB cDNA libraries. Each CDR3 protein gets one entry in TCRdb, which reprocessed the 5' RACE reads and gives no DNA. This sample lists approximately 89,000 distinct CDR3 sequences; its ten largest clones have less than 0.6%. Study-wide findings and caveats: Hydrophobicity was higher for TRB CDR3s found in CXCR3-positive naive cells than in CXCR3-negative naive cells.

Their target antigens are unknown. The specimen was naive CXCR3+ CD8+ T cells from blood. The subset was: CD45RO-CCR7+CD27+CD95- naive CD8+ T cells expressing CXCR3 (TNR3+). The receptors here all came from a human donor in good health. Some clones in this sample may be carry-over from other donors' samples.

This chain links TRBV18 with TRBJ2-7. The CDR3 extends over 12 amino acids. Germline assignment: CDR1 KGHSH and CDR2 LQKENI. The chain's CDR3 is CASSPETYEQYF.

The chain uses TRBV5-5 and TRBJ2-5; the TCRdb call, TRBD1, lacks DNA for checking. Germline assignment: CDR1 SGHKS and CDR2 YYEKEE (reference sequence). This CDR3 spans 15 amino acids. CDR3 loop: CASSGGQGRLETQYF.

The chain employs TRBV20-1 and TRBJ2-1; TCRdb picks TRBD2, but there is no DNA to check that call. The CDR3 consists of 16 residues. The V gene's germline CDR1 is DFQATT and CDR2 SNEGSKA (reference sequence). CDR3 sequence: CSAPASAGPFYNEQFF.

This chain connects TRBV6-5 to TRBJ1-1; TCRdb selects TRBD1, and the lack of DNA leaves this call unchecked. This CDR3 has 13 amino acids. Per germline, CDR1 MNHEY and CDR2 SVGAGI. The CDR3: CASRPGQGSEAFF.

The CDR3 reads CASSLASVTTGETQYF. This chain connects TRBV5-1 to TRBJ2-5; without DNA, the TCRdb call of TRBD1 cannot be checked. The germline V gene has CDR1 SGHRS and CDR2 YFSETQ. CDR3 length: 16 residues.

The CDR3 spells CASSPGTGPYEQYF. The genes are TRBV3-1 and TRBJ2-7; no DNA is available, so the TRBD1 call from TCRdb remains unchecked. Germline V CDR1 and CDR2: LGHDT, YNNKEL (reference sequence). This CDR3 is built from 14 residues.

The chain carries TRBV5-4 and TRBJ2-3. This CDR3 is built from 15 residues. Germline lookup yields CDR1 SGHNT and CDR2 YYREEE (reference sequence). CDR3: CASSIRPERTDTQYF.

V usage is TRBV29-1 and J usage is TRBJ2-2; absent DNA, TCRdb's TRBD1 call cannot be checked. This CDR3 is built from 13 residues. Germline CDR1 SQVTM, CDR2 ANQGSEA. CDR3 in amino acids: CSVDPRDTGELFF.

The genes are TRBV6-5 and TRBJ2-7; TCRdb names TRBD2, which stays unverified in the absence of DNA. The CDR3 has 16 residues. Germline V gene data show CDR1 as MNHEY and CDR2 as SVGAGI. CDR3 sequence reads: CASSLGGTGLTYEQYF.

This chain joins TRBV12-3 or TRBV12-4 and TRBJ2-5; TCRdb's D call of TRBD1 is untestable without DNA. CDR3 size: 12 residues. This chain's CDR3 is CASSLEGETQYF.

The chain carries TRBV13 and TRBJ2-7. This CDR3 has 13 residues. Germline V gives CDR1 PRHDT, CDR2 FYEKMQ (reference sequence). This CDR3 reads CASSKGIAAEQYF.

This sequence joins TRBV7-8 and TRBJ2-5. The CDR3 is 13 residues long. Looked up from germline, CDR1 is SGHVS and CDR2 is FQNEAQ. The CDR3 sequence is CASSSRRQETQYF.

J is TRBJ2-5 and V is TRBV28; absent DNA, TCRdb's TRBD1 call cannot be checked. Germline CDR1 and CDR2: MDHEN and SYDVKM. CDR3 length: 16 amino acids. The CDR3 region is CASSQPTTDRGETQYF.

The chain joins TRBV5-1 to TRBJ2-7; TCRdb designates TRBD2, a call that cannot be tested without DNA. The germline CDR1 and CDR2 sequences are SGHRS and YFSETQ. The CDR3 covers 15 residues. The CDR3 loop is CASSLEEGRSYEQYF.

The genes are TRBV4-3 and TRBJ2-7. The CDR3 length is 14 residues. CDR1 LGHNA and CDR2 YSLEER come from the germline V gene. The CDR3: CASSGQVFGYEQYF.

The CDR3 loop is CASSLSSSGYTYEQYF. This chain links TRBV28 with TRBJ2-7; TCRdb lists TRBD2, though no DNA is available to test this call. Germline CDR1 is MDHEN and CDR2 is SYDVKM. The CDR3 is 16 residues long.

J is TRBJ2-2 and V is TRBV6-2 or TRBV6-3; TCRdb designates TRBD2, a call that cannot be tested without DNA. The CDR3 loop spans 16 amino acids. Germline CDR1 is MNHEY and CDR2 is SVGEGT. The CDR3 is CASSYRGRALPGELFF.

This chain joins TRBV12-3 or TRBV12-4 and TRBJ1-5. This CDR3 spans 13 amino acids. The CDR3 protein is CASSFNPEQPQHF.

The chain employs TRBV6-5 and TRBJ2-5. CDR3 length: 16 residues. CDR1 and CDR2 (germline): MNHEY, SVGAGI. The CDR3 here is CASSYSTTLTQETQYF.

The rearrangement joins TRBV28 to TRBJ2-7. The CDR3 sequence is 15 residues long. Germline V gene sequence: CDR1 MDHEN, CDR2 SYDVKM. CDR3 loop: CASSLGLGRVYEQYF.

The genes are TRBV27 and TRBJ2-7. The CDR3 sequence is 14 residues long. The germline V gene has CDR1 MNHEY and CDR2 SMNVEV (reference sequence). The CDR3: CASSLSYGDYEQYF.

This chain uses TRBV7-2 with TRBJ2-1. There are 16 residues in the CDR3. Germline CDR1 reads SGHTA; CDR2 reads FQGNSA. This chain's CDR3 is CASSHDQKSSYNEQFF.